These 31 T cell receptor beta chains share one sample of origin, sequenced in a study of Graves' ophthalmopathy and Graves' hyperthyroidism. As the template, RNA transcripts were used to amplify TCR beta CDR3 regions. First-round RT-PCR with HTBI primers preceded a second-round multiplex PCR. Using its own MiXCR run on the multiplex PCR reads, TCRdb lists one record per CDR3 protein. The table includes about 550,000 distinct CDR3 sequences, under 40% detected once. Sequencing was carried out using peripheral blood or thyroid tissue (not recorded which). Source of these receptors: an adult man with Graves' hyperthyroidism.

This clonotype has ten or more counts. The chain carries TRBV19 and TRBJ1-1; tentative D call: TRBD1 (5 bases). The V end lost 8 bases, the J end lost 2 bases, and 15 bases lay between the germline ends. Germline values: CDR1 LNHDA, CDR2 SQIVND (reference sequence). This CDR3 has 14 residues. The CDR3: CASATGARNTEAFF. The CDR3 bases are TGTGCCAGTGCAACAGGTGCACGAAACACTGAAGCTTTCTTT.

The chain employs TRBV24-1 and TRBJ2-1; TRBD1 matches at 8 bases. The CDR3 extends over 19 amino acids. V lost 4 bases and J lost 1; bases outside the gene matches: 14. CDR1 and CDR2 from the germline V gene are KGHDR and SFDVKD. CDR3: CATSDPGTYDRGSYNEQFF. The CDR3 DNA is TGTGCCACCAGTGACCCCGGGACCTATGACAGGGGATCCTACAATGAGCAGTTCTTC.

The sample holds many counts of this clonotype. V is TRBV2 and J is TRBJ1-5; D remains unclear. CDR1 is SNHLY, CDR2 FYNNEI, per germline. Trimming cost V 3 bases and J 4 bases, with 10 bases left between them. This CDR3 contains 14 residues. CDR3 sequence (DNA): TGTGCCAGCAGTGACGACGGCGTGAATCAGCCCCAGCATTTT. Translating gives CASSDDGVNQPQHF.

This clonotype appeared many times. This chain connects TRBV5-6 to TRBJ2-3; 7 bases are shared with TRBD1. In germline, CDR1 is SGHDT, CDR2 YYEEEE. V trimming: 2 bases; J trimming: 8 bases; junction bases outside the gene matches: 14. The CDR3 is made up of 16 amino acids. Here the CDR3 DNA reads TGTGCCAGCAGCTTTTTTATCGGGACAGAGCAGGGTACGCAGTATTTT. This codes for CASSFFIGTEQGTQYF.

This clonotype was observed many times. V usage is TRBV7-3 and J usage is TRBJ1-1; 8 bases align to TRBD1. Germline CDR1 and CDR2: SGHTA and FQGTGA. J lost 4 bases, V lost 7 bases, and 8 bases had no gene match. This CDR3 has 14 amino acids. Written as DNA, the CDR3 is TGTGCCAGCAAGACGGACAGGGTAAGCACTGAAGCTTTCTTT. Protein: CASKTDRVSTEAFF. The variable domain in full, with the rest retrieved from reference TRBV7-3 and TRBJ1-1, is GAGVSQTPSNKVTEKGKYVELRCDPISGHTALYWYRQSLGQGPEFLIYFQGTGAADDSGLPNDRFFAVRPEGSVSTLKIQRTERGDSAVYLCASKTDRVSTEAFFGQGTRLTVV.

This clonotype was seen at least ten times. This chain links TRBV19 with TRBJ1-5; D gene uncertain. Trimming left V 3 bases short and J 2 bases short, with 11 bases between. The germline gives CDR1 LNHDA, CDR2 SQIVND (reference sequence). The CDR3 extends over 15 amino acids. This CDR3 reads CASSIWGRGNQPQHF. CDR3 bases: TGTGCCAGTAGTATTTGGGGTCGAGGCAATCAGCCCCAGCATTTT.

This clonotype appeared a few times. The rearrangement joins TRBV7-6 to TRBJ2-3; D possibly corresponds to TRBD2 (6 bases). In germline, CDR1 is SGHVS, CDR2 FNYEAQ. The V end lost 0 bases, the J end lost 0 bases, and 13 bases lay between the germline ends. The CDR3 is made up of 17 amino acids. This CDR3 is CASSLAGGAPSTDTQYF. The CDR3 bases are TGTGCCAGCAGCTTAGCAGGCGGGGCCCCTAGCACAGATACGCAGTATTTT.

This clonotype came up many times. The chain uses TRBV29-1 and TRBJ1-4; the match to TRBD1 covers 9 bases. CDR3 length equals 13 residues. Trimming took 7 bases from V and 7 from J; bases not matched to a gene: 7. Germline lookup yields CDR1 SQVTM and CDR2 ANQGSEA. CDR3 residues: CSAADRGIEKLFF. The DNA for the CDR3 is TGCAGCGCCGCTGACAGGGGGATTGAAAAACTGTTTTTT.

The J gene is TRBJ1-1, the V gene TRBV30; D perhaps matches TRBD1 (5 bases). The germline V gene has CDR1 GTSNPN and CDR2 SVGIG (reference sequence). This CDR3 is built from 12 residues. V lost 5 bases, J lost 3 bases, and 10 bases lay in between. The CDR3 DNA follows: TGTGCCTGGGCAGGGTACGACACTGAAGCTTTCTTT. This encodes CAWAGYDTEAFF. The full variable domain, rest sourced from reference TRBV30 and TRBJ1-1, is SQTIHQWPATLVQPVGSPLSLECTVEGTSNPNLYWYRQAAGRGLQLLFYSVGIGQISSEVPQNLSASRPQDRQFILSSKKLLLSDSGFYLCAWAGYDTEAFFGQGTRLTVV.

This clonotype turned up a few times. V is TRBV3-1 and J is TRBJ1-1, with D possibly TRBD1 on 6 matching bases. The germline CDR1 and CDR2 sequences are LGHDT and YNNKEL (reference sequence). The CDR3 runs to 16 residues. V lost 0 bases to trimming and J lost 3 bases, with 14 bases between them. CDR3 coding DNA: TGTGCCAGCAGCCAAGATTTTAACAGGGAAGACACTGAAGCTTTCTTT. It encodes CASSQDFNREDTEAFF.

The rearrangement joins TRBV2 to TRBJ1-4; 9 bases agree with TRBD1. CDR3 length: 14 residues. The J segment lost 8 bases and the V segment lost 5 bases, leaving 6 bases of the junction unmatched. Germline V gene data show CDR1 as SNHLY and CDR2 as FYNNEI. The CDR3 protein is CASSRGDRVEKLFF. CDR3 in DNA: TGTGCCAGCAGTCGCGGGGACAGGGTAGAAAAACTGTTTTTT. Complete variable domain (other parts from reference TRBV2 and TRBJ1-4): EPEVTQTPSHQVTQMGQEVILRCVPISNHLYFYWYRQILGQKVEFLVSFYNNEISEKSEIFDDQFSVERPDGSNFTLKIRSTKLEDSAMYFCASSRGDRVEKLFFGSGTQLSVL.

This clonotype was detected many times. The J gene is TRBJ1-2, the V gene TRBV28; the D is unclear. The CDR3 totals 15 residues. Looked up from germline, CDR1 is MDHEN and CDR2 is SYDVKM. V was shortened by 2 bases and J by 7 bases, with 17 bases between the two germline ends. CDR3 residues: CASSLTDLVAVGYTF. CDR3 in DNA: TGTGCCAGCAGTTTAACTGACCTGGTCGCGGTTGGCTACACCTTC.

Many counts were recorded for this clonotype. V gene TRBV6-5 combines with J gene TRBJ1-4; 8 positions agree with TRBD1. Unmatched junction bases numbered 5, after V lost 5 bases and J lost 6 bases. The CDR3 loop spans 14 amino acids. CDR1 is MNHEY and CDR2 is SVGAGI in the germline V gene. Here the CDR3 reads CASSTTGVHEKLFF. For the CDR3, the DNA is TGTGCCAGCAGTACGACAGGGGTACATGAAAAACTGTTTTTT.

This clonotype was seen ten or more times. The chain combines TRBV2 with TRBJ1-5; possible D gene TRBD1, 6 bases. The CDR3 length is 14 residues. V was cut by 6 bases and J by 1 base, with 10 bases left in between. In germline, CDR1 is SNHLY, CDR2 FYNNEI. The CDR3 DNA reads TGTGCCAGCAGATCACAGGGAAGCAATCAGCCCCAGCATTTT. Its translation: CASRSQGSNQPQHF.

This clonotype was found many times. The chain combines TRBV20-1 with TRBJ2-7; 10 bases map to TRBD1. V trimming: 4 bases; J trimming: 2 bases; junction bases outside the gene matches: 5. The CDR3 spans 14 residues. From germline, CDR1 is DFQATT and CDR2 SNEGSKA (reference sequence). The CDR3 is CSATGQGKTYEQYF. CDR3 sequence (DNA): TGCAGTGCTACGGGACAGGGGAAAACCTACGAGCAGTACTTC.

CDR3 loop: CASGTSGGTYNEAFF. CDR3 bases: TGTGCCAGCGGAACTAGCGGGGGGACCTACAATGAAGCTTTCTTT. The genes are TRBV9 and TRBJ1-1, with D tentatively TRBD1 (5 bases). Trimming stripped 7 bases from V and 7 bases from J, with 23 bases between. There are 15 residues in the CDR3. From germline, CDR1 is SGDLS and CDR2 YYNGEE.

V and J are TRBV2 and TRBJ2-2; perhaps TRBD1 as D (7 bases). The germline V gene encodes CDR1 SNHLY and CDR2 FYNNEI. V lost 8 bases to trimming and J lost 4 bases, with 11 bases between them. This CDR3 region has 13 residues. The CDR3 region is CASGQEGTGELFF. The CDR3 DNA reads TGTGCCAGCGGACAGGAGGGCACCGGGGAGCTGTTTTTT.

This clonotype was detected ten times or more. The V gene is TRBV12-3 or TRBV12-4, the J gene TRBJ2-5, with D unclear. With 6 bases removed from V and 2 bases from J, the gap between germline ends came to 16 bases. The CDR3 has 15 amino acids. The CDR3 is CASRLQGLPQETQYF. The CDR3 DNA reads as TGTGCCAGCAGATTACAAGGCCTTCCACAAGAGACCCAGTACTTC.

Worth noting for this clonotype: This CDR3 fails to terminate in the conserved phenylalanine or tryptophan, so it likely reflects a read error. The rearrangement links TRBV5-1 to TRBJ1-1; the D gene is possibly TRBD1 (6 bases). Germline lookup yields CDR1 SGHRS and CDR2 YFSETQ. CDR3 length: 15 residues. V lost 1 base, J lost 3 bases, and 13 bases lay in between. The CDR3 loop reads CASSLPPKGDTEAFL. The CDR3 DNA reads TGCGCCAGCAGCTTGCCACCCAAGGGGGACACTGAAGCTTTCCTT.

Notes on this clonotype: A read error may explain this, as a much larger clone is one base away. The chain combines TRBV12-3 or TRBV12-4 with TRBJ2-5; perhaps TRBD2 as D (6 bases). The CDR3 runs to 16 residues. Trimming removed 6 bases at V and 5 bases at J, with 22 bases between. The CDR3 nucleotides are TGTGCCAGCAGCACCCGTGGGGCGGGGTCGGGTGAGACCCAGTACTTC. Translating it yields CASSTRGAGSGETQYF.

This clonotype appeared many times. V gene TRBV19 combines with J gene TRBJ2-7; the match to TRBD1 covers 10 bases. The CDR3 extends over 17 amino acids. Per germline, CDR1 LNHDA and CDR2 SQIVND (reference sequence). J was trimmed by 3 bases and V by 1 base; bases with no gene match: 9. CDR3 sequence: CASSIGGAGTGVYEQYF. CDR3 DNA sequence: TGTGCCAGTAGTATAGGAGGAGCCGGGACAGGGGTCTACGAGCAGTACTTC.

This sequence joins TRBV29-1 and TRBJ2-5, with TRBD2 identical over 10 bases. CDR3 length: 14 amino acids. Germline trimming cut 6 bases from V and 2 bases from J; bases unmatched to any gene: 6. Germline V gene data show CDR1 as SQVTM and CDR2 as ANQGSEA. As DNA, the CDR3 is TGCAGCGTCTCCGGACTAGCGGAGCAAGAGACCCAGTACTTC. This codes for CSVSGLAEQETQYF.

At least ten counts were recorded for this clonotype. CDR3 nucleotide sequence: TGTGCCAGCAGCTTAGTGGGGGGCGCAGGCCCCGTGCTTTTAGGCTACACCTTC. Amino acids: CASSLVGGAGPVLLGYTF. The chain joins TRBV7-8 to TRBJ1-2; the D gene is possibly TRBD1 (6 bases). This CDR3 is 18 amino acids long. The V gene lost 1 base and the J gene lost 8 bases, with 26 bases spanning the gap. Germline values: CDR1 SGHVS, CDR2 FQNEAQ.

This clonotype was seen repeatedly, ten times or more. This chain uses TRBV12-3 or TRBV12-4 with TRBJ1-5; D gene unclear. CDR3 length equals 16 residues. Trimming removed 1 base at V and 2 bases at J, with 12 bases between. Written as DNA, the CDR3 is TGTGCCAGCAGTTTAGTGGGTGGGGTAGGCAATCAGCCCCAGCATTTT. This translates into CASSLVGGVGNQPQHF.

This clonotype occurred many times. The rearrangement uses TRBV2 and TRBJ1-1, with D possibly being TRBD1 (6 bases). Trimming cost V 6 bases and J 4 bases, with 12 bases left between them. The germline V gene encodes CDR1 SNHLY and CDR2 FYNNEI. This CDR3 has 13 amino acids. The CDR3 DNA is TGTGCCAGCAGGGGGGGAGGGGGCACTGAAGCTTTCTTT. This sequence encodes CASRGGGGTEAFF.

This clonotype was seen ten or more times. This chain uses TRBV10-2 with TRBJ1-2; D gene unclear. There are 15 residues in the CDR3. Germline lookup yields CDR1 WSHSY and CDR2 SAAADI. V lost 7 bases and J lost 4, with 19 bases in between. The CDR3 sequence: CASKEDPPGGYGYTF. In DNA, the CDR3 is TGCGCCAGCAAGGAAGACCCGCCCGGAGGCTATGGCTACACCTTC.

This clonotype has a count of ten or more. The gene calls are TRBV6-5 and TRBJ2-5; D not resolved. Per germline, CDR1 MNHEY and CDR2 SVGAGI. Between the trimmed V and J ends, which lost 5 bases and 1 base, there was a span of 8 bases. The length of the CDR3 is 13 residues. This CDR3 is CASSPSLQETQYF. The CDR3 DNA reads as TGTGCCAGCAGTCCCTCGCTCCAAGAGACCCAGTACTTC.

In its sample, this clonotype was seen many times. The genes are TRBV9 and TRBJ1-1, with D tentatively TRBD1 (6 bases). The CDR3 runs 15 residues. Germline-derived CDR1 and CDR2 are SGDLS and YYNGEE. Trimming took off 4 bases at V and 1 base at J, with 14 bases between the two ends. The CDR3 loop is CASSQLTGTNTEAFF. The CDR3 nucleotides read TGTGCCAGCAGCCAACTCACAGGGACGAACACTGAAGCTTTCTTT.

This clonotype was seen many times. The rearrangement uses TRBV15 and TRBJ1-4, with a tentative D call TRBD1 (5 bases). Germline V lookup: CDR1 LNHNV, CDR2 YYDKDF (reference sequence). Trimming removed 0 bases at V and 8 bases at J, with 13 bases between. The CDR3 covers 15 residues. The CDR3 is CATSRDQGTLEKLFF. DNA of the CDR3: TGTGCCACCAGCAGAGATCAGGGTACATTGGAAAAACTGTTTTTT.

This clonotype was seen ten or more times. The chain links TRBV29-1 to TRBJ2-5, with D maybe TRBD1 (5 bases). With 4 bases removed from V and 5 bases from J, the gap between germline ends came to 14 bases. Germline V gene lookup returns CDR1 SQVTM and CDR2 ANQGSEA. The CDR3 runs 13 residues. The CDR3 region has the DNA TGCAGCGTTGGATCAGGGTATCCGGAGACCCAGTACTTC. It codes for CSVGSGYPETQYF.

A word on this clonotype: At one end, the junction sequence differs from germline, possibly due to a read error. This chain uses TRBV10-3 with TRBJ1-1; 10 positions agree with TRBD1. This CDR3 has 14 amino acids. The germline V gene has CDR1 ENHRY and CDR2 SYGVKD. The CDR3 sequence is CANSTRTGGTEAFF. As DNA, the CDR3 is TGTGCCAACAGTACGAGGACAGGGGGGACTGAAGCTTTCTTT.